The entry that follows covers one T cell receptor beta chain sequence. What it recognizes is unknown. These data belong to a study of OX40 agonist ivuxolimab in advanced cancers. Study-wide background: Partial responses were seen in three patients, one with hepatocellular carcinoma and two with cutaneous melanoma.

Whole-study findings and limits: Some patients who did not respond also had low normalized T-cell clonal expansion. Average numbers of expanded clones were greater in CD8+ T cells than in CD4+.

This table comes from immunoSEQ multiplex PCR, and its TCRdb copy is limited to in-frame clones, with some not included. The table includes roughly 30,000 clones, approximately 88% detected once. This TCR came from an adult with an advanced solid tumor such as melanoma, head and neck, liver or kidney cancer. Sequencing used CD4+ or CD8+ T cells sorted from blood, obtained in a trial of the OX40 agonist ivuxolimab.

The CDR3 DNA sequence: TGCAGCGTTGAAGGGTTAGGGGAGGGGGCGTCTTACGAGCAGTACTTC. The encoded protein is CSVEGLGEGASYEQYF. This rearrangement joins TRBV29-1 to TRBJ2-7; the D gene could be TRBD1 or TRBD2 (7 bases each). The CDR3 contains 16 residues. Trimming took 1 base from V and 4 from J, leaving 20 bases between them. CDR1 and CDR2 from the germline V gene are SQVTM and ANQGSEA.